A selection of T cell receptor beta chains follows, all from one sample in a study of control samples from healthy donors and cancer patients. Method: immunoSEQ multiplex PCR; TCRdb's copy keeps in-frame clones and lacks some. This sample has under 150,000 clones, with about 87% found just once. The sequenced material came from blood. The receptor set was obtained from a man between 60 and 75 years old in good health. CDR3s include the opening cysteine and the closing phenylalanine or tryptophan. D genes are given only for firm matches. Some rows mark clone size as missing; the rest say once, few, many or name a class of expanded clone.

length: 12; J: TRBJ1-1; V: TRBV29-1; size: -; D: -; DNA: TGCAGCGTTGGAGACTACGATACTGAAGCTTTCTTT; CDR3: CSVGDYDTEAFF
length: 18; J: TRBJ1-3; V: TRBV18; size: -; D: -; DNA: TGTGCCAGCCGACCCAGTGCAGGCCTCACAGGGACTGGAAACACCATATATTTT; CDR3: CASRPSAGLTGTGNTIYF
length: 18; J: TRBJ1-4; V: TRBV15; size: -; D: TRBD1; DNA: TGTGCCACCAGCAGGAGGACAGGGGTGGTATCGACTAATGAAAAACTGTTTTTT; CDR3: CATSRRTGVVSTNEKLFF
length: 13; J: TRBJ1-2; V: TRBV3-1/TRBV3-2; size: once; D: -; DNA: TGTGCCAGCAGCCCACAACTTCTCAGTGGCTACACCTTC; CDR3: CASSPQLLSGYTF
length: 15; J: TRBJ1-1; V: TRBV5-4; size: -; D: -; DNA: TGTGCCAGCAGCCCTCAAGTGGAAGCGTACACTGAAGCTTTCTTT; CDR3: CASSPQVEAYTEAFF
length: 13; J: TRBJ2-7; V: TRBV28; size: -; D: -; DNA: TGTGCCAGCGCCGGGGGCGGCCATTACGAGCAGTACTTC; CDR3: CASAGGGHYEQYF
length: 13; J: TRBJ2-1; V: TRBV6-4; size: -; D: -; DNA: TGTGCCAGCCCCCCCCAGGGAGACAATGAGCAGTTCTTC; CDR3: CASPPQGDNEQFF
length: 13; J: TRBJ1-2; V: TRBV3-1/TRBV3-2; size: -; D: -; DNA: TGTGCCAGCAGCCAAGGACGGAACTATGGCTACACCTTC; CDR3: CASSQGRNYGYTF
length: 16; J: TRBJ2-1; V: TRBV28; size: -; D: -; DNA: TGTGCCAGCCTCGGGACTTTGGAAAGCTCCTACAATGAGCAGTTCTTC; CDR3: CASLGTLESSYNEQFF
length: 16; J: TRBJ2-3; V: TRBV9; size: -; D: TRBD2; DNA: TGTGCCAGCAGCGTAGGCATTAGCGGGGGAGGAGATACGCAGTATTTT; CDR3: CASSVGISGGGDTQYF
length: 15; J: TRBJ1-3; V: TRBV6-5; size: -; D: -; DNA: TGTGCCAGCAGTTACGAACCTAGCTCTGGAAACACCATATATTTT; CDR3: CASSYEPSSGNTIYF
length: 12; J: TRBJ1-2; V: TRBV12-3/TRBV12-4; size: -; D: -; DNA: TGTGCCAGCAGTTTAGGGGGTTTTGGCTACACCTTC; CDR3: CASSLGGFGYTF
length: 15; J: TRBJ2-6; V: TRBV27; size: -; D: -; DNA: TGTGCCAGCAGTTTAGGGGGGCCTGGGGCCAACGTCCTGACTTTC; CDR3: CASSLGGPGANVLTF
length: 16; J: TRBJ2-6; V: TRBV7-8; size: -; D: -; DNA: TGTGCCAGCAGCATAACAGGGTCCTCTGGGGCCAACGTCCTGACTTTC; CDR3: CASSITGSSGANVLTF
length: 15; J: TRBJ2-7; V: TRBV18; size: -; D: -; DNA: TGTGCCAGCTCCTCGGGTCCCCCATCCTACTACGAGCAGTACTTC; CDR3: CASSSGPPSYYEQYF
length: 16; J: TRBJ2-7; V: TRBV10-3; size: -; D: TRBD1; DNA: TGTGCCATCAGTGAGAACCCGGGACAGGGCCTCTACGAGCAGTACTTC; CDR3: CAISENPGQGLYEQYF
length: 15; J: TRBJ1-2; V: TRBV7-2; size: -; D: TRBD1; DNA: TGTGCCAGCAGTTTCCCCGCCGGGACAGGGGGCAACTACACCTTC; CDR3: CASSFPAGTGGNYTF
length: 15; J: TRBJ1-1; V: TRBV6-5; size: -; D: -; DNA: TGTGCCAGCAGTCGAGGCAGCCCTCCGAACACTGAAGCTTTCTTT; CDR3: CASSRGSPPNTEAFF
length: 16; J: TRBJ1-2; V: TRBV5-6; size: -; D: -; DNA: TGTGCCAGCAGCCTCTACAGGGTGGGAGTTCCCTATGGCTACACCTTC; CDR3: CASSLYRVGVPYGYTF
length: 13; J: TRBJ1-2; V: TRBV5-1; size: -; D: -; DNA: TGCGCCAGCAGCGTGGACACTAACGGAGGCTACACCTTC; CDR3: CASSVDTNGGYTF
length: 14; J: TRBJ1-1; V: TRBV7-2; size: -; D: -; DNA: TGTGCCAGCAGCTTAGGTGGGAGGCACACTGAAGCTTTCTTT; CDR3: CASSLGGRHTEAFF
length: 16; J: TRBJ1-3; V: TRBV27; size: -; D: -; DNA: TGTGCCAGCAGTGAAAATAGCCGGCCCCTCAGGAACACCATATATTTT; CDR3: CASSENSRPLRNTIYF
length: 14; J: TRBJ1-1; V: TRBV5-1; size: few; D: TRBD1; DNA: TGCGCCAGCAGCGCCGGGACAGTTTACACTGAAGCTTTCTTT; CDR3: CASSAGTVYTEAFF
length: 15; J: TRBJ1-5; V: TRBV19; size: -; D: TRBD1; DNA: TGTGCCAGTAGTACCTCCGGGACAGCTAATCAGCCCCAGCATTTT; CDR3: CASSTSGTANQPQHF
length: 18; J: TRBJ1-2; V: TRBV18; size: -; D: TRBD1; DNA: TGTGCCAGCTCACCTTCGGGGACAGGTCCCTTAGCTAACTATGGCTACACCTTC; CDR3: CASSPSGTGPLANYGYTF